The next 28 T cell receptor beta chains were all read from a single sample in a study of shared clonotypes between healthy human individuals. The protocol was immunoSEQ multiplex PCR, while the TCRdb copy is restricted to in-frame clones and leaves out a portion. Of some 740,000 clones listed, approximately 92% are singletons. CD8 cells classed as naive were CD45RO-negative and positively selected for CCR7, excluding terminally differentiated effector memory CD45RA+ cells. Material for sequencing was naive CD8+ T cells sorted from blood. The source is a man aged 25-45 years in good health.

Concerning this clone itself: Other DNA variants within this sample encode the same CDR3. This chain uses TRBV27 with TRBJ2-1, with TRBD2 identical over 11 bases. Per the germline V gene, CDR1 is MNHEY and CDR2 is SMNVEV (reference sequence). Losses at the gene ends were 2 bases for V and 4 bases for J; bases not matched to a gene: 1. This CDR3 has 15 residues. This CDR3 is CASSLLAGGYNEQFF. As DNA, the CDR3 is TGTGCCAGCAGTTTACTAGCGGGAGGTTACAATGAGCAGTTCTTC.

The chain carries TRBV19 and TRBJ2-1; no reliable D call. Germline V gene data show CDR1 as LNHDA and CDR2 as SQIVND (reference sequence). CDR3 length: 14 residues. The V and J ends lost 6 bases and 0 bases respectively, with 9 bases between them. CDR3 bases: TGTGCCAGTAGGACTTCTAGCTCCTACAATGAGCAGTTCTTC. Translation: CASRTSSSYNEQFF.

The V gene is TRBV5-6, the J gene TRBJ2-1; TRBD1 agrees at 9 bases. Germline V lookup: CDR1 SGHDT, CDR2 YYEEEE. V shed 2 bases and J 8 bases; nucleotides not matched to a gene: 8. The CDR3 is 15 residues long. The DNA of the CDR3 is TGTGCCAGCAGCTTCGGGACAGGGTATAGCGATGAGCAGTTCTTC. This gives the protein CASSFGTGYSDEQFF.

The chain employs TRBV27 and TRBJ2-3, with 8 bases that match TRBD2. V lost 6 bases, J lost 6 bases, and 11 bases stayed unmatched. Germline lookup yields CDR1 MNHEY and CDR2 SMNVEV (reference sequence). The length of the CDR3 is 15 residues. CDR3 residues: CASREERERLDTQYF. The CDR3 bases are TGTGCCAGCAGGGAAGAGCGGGAGAGGTTGGATACGCAGTATTTT.

The chain combines TRBV5-6 with TRBJ1-5; perhaps TRBD1 as D (6 bases). Germline CDR1 reads SGHDT; CDR2 reads YYEEEE. Trimming stripped 4 bases from V and 5 bases from J, with 13 bases between. The CDR3 covers 14 residues. In DNA, the CDR3 is TGTGCCAGCAGCACCACAGGGAAAGATCAGCCCCAGCATTTT. Residues: CASSTTGKDQPQHF. Using reference TRBV5-6 and TRBJ1-5 for the parts outside the CDR3, the full variable domain is DAGVTQSPTHLIKTRGQQVTLRCSPKSGHDTVSWYQQALGQGPQFIFQYYEEEERQRGNFPDRFSGHQFPNYSSELNVNALLLGDSALYLCASSTTGKDQPQHFGDGTRLSIL.

About this clone: Other DNA variants within this sample encode the same CDR3. The V and J genes are TRBV7-9 and TRBJ2-7; D is uncertain. CDR1 is SEHNR, CDR2 FQNEAQ, per germline (reference sequence). The CDR3 length is 14 residues. With 3 bases removed from V and 0 bases from J, the gap between germline ends came to 9 bases. The CDR3 here is CASSLSVSSYEQYF. The CDR3 nucleotides read TGTGCCAGCAGCTTGTCAGTGAGCTCCTACGAGCAGTACTTC.

The gene calls are TRBV28 and TRBJ1-5, with D unclear. The germline gives CDR1 MDHEN, CDR2 SYDVKM. The V end was cut by 5 bases, the J end by 3 bases, with 5 bases between. This CDR3 region has 12 residues. The DNA of the CDR3 is TGTGCCAGCAGTCGGCACAATCAGCCCCAGCATTTT. Protein sequence: CASSRHNQPQHF. Drawing the rest from reference TRBV28 and TRBJ1-5, the complete variable domain is DVKVTQSSRYLVKRTGEKVFLECVQDMDHENMFWYRQDPGLGLRLIYFSYDVKMKEKGDIPEGYSVSREKKERFSLILESASTNQTSMYLCASSRHNQPQHFGDGTRLSIL.

This sequence joins TRBV14 and TRBJ1-4, with D perhaps matching TRBD1 (6 bases). Trimming removed 3 bases from V and 5 bases from J, with 13 bases in between. Germline loops: CDR1 SGHDN, CDR2 FVKESK. The CDR3 runs to 15 residues. The CDR3 is CASSHTGSRNEKLFF. The CDR3 DNA reads as TGTGCCAGCAGCCACACAGGGTCCCGGAATGAAAAACTGTTTTTT. Filled out from reference TRBV14 and TRBJ1-4, the complete variable domain reads EAGVTQFPSHSVIEKGQTVTLRCDPISGHDNLYWYRRVMGKEIKFLLHFVKESKQDESGMPNNRFLAERTGGTYSTLKVQPAELEDSGVYFCASSHTGSRNEKLFFGSGTQLSVL.

This clone was counted a few times. V is TRBV2 and J is TRBJ1-1; D gene uncertain. CDR1 is SNHLY, CDR2 FYNNEI, per germline. Trimming cost V 2 bases and J 4 bases, with 11 bases left between them. The CDR3 has 14 residues. The CDR3 DNA is TGTGCCAGCAGTGAACTGGTGGGAGCCACTGAAGCTTTCTTT. Its protein product is CASSELVGATEAFF.

The chain employs TRBV7-9 and TRBJ1-1; 8 bases fit TRBD1. The V gene end was trimmed by 6 bases and the J gene end by 2 bases; junction bases not matched to a gene: 8. The CDR3 runs to 15 residues. Looked up from germline, CDR1 is SEHNR and CDR2 is FQNEAQ (reference sequence). The CDR3 DNA sequence: TGTGCCAGCAGAGAGCCGACAGGGGCAAACACTGAAGCTTTCTTT. Translation gives CASREPTGANTEAFF.

Details on this clone: Other DNA sequences in this specimen translate into the identical CDR3. This chain connects TRBV10-3 to TRBJ2-7, with D unresolved. V was pared by 2 bases and J by 4 bases, with 12 bases between. The CDR3 spans 14 residues. Per germline, CDR1 ENHRY and CDR2 SYGVKD. CDR3 amino acids: CAISEPSLTYEQYF. In nucleotides, the CDR3 is TGTGCCATCAGTGAGCCCTCTTTAACATACGAGCAGTACTTC.

V is TRBV5-1 and J is TRBJ2-7; the D gene is possibly TRBD2 (6 bases). Germline-derived CDR1 and CDR2 are SGHRS and YFSETQ. The CDR3 loop spans 14 amino acids. V was pared by 3 bases and J by 2 bases, with 12 bases between. The CDR3 spells CASSWGEGAYEQYF. The CDR3 DNA sequence: TGCGCCAGCAGCTGGGGGGAAGGAGCCTACGAGCAGTACTTC.

This chain connects TRBV6-5 to TRBJ2-5; 7 nucleotides match TRBD1. This CDR3 is 16 amino acids long. Germline V gene lookup returns CDR1 MNHEY and CDR2 SVGAGI. V was pared by 4 bases and J by 2 bases, with 10 bases of the junction left unmatched. The CDR3 DNA is TGTGCCAGCAGTTGGGTTATGGGGGACAGACAAGAGACCCAGTACTTC. Its translation is CASSWVMGDRQETQYF.

This chain links TRBV29-1 with TRBJ2-7, with D maybe TRBD1 (5 bases). Germline values: CDR1 SQVTM, CDR2 ANQGSEA. V shed 6 bases and J shed 5 bases, with 14 bases lying between them. The CDR3 spans 12 residues. CDR3 sequence: CSVRKGRHEQYF. CDR3 sequence (DNA): TGCAGCGTCCGAAAGGGGCGGCACGAGCAGTACTTC.

This sequence joins TRBV7-8 and TRBJ2-5; the D call may be TRBD1 or TRBD2 (6 bases each). Germline V gene sequence: CDR1 SGHVS, CDR2 FQNEAQ. The length of the CDR3 is 15 residues. V lost 4 bases to trimming and J lost 5 bases, with 17 bases between them. This CDR3 is CASSSPPGAGETQYF. The CDR3, as DNA: TGTGCCAGCAGCTCTCCCCCAGGGGCGGGGGAGACCCAGTACTTC.

The chain employs TRBV10-1 and TRBJ1-1; tentative D call: TRBD1 (6 bases). In germline, CDR1 is WNHNN, CDR2 SYGVQD (reference sequence). The V gene lost 6 bases and the J gene lost 4 bases, with 12 bases spanning the gap. The CDR3 length is 13 residues. The CDR3: CASSKIGGTEAFF. Here the CDR3 DNA reads TGCGCCAGCAGCAAAATAGGGGGCACTGAAGCTTTCTTT.

This rearrangement joins TRBV5-4 to TRBJ2-7, with D possibly TRBD2 on 6 matching bases. The germline gives CDR1 SGHNT, CDR2 YYREEE (reference sequence). Trimming pared 4 bases from V and 0 bases from J, leaving 20 bases between. The CDR3 consists of 17 residues. In DNA, the CDR3 is TGTGCCAGCAGCAACCCCGGGGTAGCGGAAAGCTCCTACGAGCAGTACTTC. It codes for CASSNPGVAESSYEQYF. The whole variable domain, remainder taken from reference TRBV5-4 and TRBJ2-7, is ETGVTQSPTHLIKTRGQQVTLRCSSQSGHNTVSWYQQALGQGPQFIFQYYREEENGRGNFPPRFSGLQFPNYSSELNVNALELDDSALYLCASSNPGVAESSYEQYFGPGTRLTVT.

The V gene is TRBV4-1, the J gene TRBJ1-1; possible D gene TRBD1, 6 bases. The CDR3 spans 15 residues. CDR1 is MGHRA, CDR2 YSYEKL, per germline. V was clipped by 0 bases and J by 4 bases, with 12 bases between them. CDR3 DNA: TGCGCCAGCAGCCAAGAAATTCAGGGGTTCACTGAAGCTTTCTTT. Translation: CASSQEIQGFTEAFF.

This chain links TRBV11-2 with TRBJ2-7, with D possibly being TRBD1 (5 bases). The CDR3 sequence is 15 residues long. Germline loops: CDR1 SGHAT, CDR2 FQNNGV. Between the trimmed V and J ends, which lost 2 bases and 7 bases, there was a span of 18 bases. The CDR3 loop reads CASSLIGQGMGEQYF. CDR3 nucleotides: TGTGCCAGCAGCTTAATTGGTCAGGGCATGGGAGAGCAGTACTTC.

V gene TRBV19 combines with J gene TRBJ1-1; D gene unclear. Germline V gene sequence: CDR1 LNHDA, CDR2 SQIVND (reference sequence). The CDR3 covers 15 residues. The ends were cut back, 5 bases at V and 0 bases at J, with 13 bases in the middle. The CDR3 nucleotides read TGTGCCAGTAGTGCCCCACTGAAAATGAACACTGAAGCTTTCTTT. It translates to CASSAPLKMNTEAFF.

This sequence joins TRBV30 and TRBJ1-5; TRBD1 might be the D (6 bases). This CDR3 contains 12 residues. V was shortened by 5 bases and J by 5 bases, with 10 bases between the two germline ends. Germline V CDR1 and CDR2: GTSNPN, SVGIG (reference sequence). This CDR3 reads CAWGQIDQPQHF. The DNA of the CDR3 is TGTGCCTGGGGACAGATAGATCAGCCCCAGCATTTT.

The V gene is TRBV29-1, the J gene TRBJ2-5, with D perhaps assigned TRBD1 or TRBD2 (6 bases each). Trimming left V 3 bases short and J 4 bases short, with 18 bases between. The length of the CDR3 is 15 residues. Germline-derived CDR1 and CDR2 are SQVTM and ANQGSEA. The chain's CDR3 is CSVEGGTGFGETQYF. As DNA, the CDR3 is TGCAGCGTTGAGGGGGGAACAGGGTTTGGAGAGACCCAGTACTTC.

This clone appeared a single time. The V and J genes are TRBV28 and TRBJ1-2; no reliable D call. The CDR3 consists of 16 residues. V was trimmed by 2 bases and J by 4 bases, leaving 17 bases between them. Germline CDR1 MDHEN, CDR2 SYDVKM. The CDR3 loop reads CASSLTRQLRAYGYTF. In DNA, the CDR3 is TGTGCCAGCAGTTTAACCCGGCAGCTTAGGGCCTATGGCTACACCTTC.

This clone was detected once. The chain is built from TRBV5-1 and TRBJ2-1; 14 bases are a match to TRBD2. CDR1 is SGHRS, CDR2 YFSETQ, per germline. The junction had 4 bases not matched to a gene; V was cut back by 3 bases and J by 8 bases. This CDR3 is built from 15 residues. CDR3 nucleotides: TGCGCCAGCAGCTCGGGACTAGCGGGAGTCCATGAGCAGTTCTTC. Translation gives CASSSGLAGVHEQFF.

The chain uses TRBV19 and TRBJ2-1; tentatively, D is TRBD1 or TRBD2 (5 bases each). Trimming shortened V by 3 bases and J by 0 bases, and 9 bases separated the two germline ends. Germline loops: CDR1 LNHDA, CDR2 SQIVND (reference sequence). The CDR3 is 15 residues long. The CDR3 is CASSIWGSSYNEQFF. CDR3 DNA sequence: TGTGCCAGTAGTATTTGGGGGAGCTCCTACAATGAGCAGTTCTTC.

J is TRBJ2-7 and V is TRBV6-6; D is possibly TRBD1 (6 bases). Trimming removed 3 bases at V and 6 bases at J, with 9 bases between. This CDR3 has 12 residues. Germline CDR1 and CDR2: MNHNY and SVGAGI (reference sequence). The CDR3 loop reads CASSYSGVEQYF. The CDR3 DNA is TGTGCCAGCAGTTATTCAGGGGTCGAGCAGTACTTC.

The V gene is TRBV29-1, the J gene TRBJ2-7; 7 nucleotides align to TRBD1. Germline V lookup: CDR1 SQVTM, CDR2 ANQGSEA. This CDR3 has 13 residues. V lost 5 bases to trimming and J lost 2 bases; unmatched junction nucleotides: 6. CDR3 amino acids: CSVYRQGTYEQYF. CDR3 sequence (DNA): TGCAGCGTTTATAGACAGGGCACCTACGAGCAGTACTTC.

In its sample, this clone was seen a few times. V is TRBV2 and J is TRBJ2-1; 10 bases map to TRBD2. Trimming cost V 4 bases and J 8 bases; bases outside gene matches: 5. Looked up from germline, CDR1 is SNHLY and CDR2 is FYNNEI. The CDR3 covers 14 residues. The CDR3 spells CASSVGLASDEQFF. As DNA, the CDR3 is TGTGCCAGCAGTGTGGGACTAGCGTCGGATGAGCAGTTCTTC.